Given below is one TCR beta chain in context. This clone's antigen is unknown. Base quality data are lacking; no much larger clone is found one base away. The sample belongs to a study of breast tumors, draining lymph nodes, adjacent tissues (dated by TCRdb to between 2015 and 2016). About the study as a whole: In breast cancer patients, the study compared the TCR beta repertoires of tumor, adjacent nontumor tissue and axillary lymph nodes. In human breast cancer, the study set out to assess how tumor, surrounding tissue and draining lymph node repertoires relate to one another and whether T cells might be exchanged between them.

Here is what the overall study found, with its caveats: Tumor and nontumor tissue repertoires were significantly more similar in luminal-like than in basal-like breast cancer. T-cell repertoire diversity in tumors was found to be lower than in lymph nodes but higher than in nontumor tissue, and preferential V and J gene usage was observed. The data were considered consistent with most tumor T cells being derived from the lymph node and subsequently expanding within tumor tissue. The conclusion that tumor T cells originate in lymph nodes was framed as consistent with a hypothesis rather than directly demonstrated.

Lymph node samples were obtained from the axillary draining lymph nodes of breast cancer patients. These reads were obtained on an Illumina HiSeq 2000. TCR beta chain libraries were generated by multiplex PCR amplification. High-throughput sequencing was used to analyze the amplified TCR beta chain products. The public reads were reanalyzed by TCRdb: fastp trimming at Q25, MiXCR alignment, in-frame beta chains only. Each entry merges the rows of one CDR3 protein and shows their most common DNA and genes. Within this sample are approximately 230,000 distinct CDR3 sequences, with less than 40% of them counted one time only. The leading ten clones occupy about 3.3% of the sample. Per the germline V gene, SGHVS is the CDR1 and FNYEAQ is the CDR2. From its cysteine to its phenylalanine, the CDR3 spans 17 amino acids. The retained sequence is limited to the CDR3, 51 bases, with the frame set at the first base. Trimming accounts for 3 bases at V and 4 bases at J, while the number of junction bases matched to no gene is 12.

Sequencing was carried out using axillary lymph node tissue. The source of this sequence is a female donor with breast cancer. Some clones in this sample may be carry-over from other donors' samples. This chain is built from TRBV7-6 and TRBJ1-2, and 9 junctional nucleotides match TRBD1. The DNA sequence reads TGTGCCAGCAGCTTGGCCCCGGGACAGGGAATTGCCTATGGCTACACCTTC. It encodes CASSLAPGQGIAYGYTF.